Shown below are 5 T cell receptor beta chains from a single sample sequenced in a study of blood T cell repertoires in COVID-19. Sequencing used immunoSEQ multiplex PCR; TCRdb keeps in-frame clones, though not all of them. The data contain some 210,000 clones, 80% to 90% of them singletons. The sequenced material came from PBMCs or T cells enriched from blood (not recorded which). The origin of the receptors is a man between 18 and 29 years old with acute COVID-19.

This chain's CDR3 is CASSYSSRDSYGYTF. CDR3 in DNA: TGTGCCAGCAGTTACTCCAGCAGGGATAGCTATGGCTACACCTTC. This chain links TRBV6-5 with TRBJ1-2, with a weak D call TRBD1 (5 bases). CDR3 length: 15 residues. Germline V gives CDR1 MNHEY, CDR2 SVGAGI. V was shortened by 0 bases and J by 4 bases, with 12 bases between the two germline ends.

DNA for the CDR3: TGTGCCAGCAGCACAGGGACAGAGGCTGGAAACACCATATATTTT. Translated, it gives CASSTGTEAGNTIYF. The chain combines TRBV28 with TRBJ1-3; 7 nucleotides agree with TRBD1. V lost 6 bases and J lost 2; bases outside the gene matches: 7. CDR1 and CDR2 (germline): MDHEN, SYDVKM. The CDR3 extends over 15 amino acids.

The chain employs TRBV9 and TRBJ2-5; 8 positions agree with TRBD2. V shed 0 bases, J shed 2 bases, and the junction held 3 bases outside the gene matches. The CDR3 covers 15 residues. Per germline, CDR1 SGDLS and CDR2 YYNGEE. The CDR3: CASSVVGTRQETQYF. CDR3 DNA sequence: TGTGCCAGCAGCGTAGTAGGGACTAGACAAGAGACCCAGTACTTC.

The chain employs TRBV2 and TRBJ2-3; a weak D match, TRBD1 (5 bases). The CDR3 has 17 amino acids. Trimming removed 4 bases at V and 0 bases at J, with 17 bases between. Per the germline V gene, CDR1 is SNHLY and CDR2 is FYNNEI. The CDR3 DNA reads as TGTGCCAGCAGTGCCCCGGAGACAGCCTATAGCACAGATACGCAGTATTTT. This gives the protein CASSAPETAYSTDTQYF.

In this sample, this clone turned up once. CDR3 sequence (DNA): TGTGCCAGTAGTCAGCGGACTAGCGGATATTACAATGAGCAGTTCTTC. This sequence encodes CASSQRTSGYYNEQFF. V is TRBV19 and J is TRBJ2-1, with 10 bases aligning to TRBD2. Germline assignment: CDR1 LNHDA and CDR2 SQIVND (reference sequence). CDR3 size: 16 residues. With 5 bases clipped from V and 4 bases from J, the junction kept 8 bases outside the gene matches.